This T cell receptor beta chain was captured in a study of T cell responses to AZD1222 COVID-19 vaccine. Findings and limits, study-wide: Dominant CD4 TCR responses targeted spike regions 160-218 and 743-854.

Remarks on this clone: Its antigen remains unidentified.

This CDR3 spans 14 amino acids. Germline V gives CDR1 MDHEN, CDR2 SYDVKM. The ends were cut back, 3 bases at V and 0 bases at J, with 6 bases in the middle. Measured with immunoSEQ multiplex PCR; TCRdb has only the in-frame clones, and not every one. Of 150,000 to 200,000 clones in the sample, 75% to 90% were seen once. The sequence came from an adult in good health. This material consisted of peripheral blood, taken on day 0 of MenACWY control vaccination. V gene TRBV28 combines with J gene TRBJ1-5; D is ambiguous. In DNA form, the CDR3 reads TGTGCCAGCAGTTTCGGGCTTAGCAATCAGCCCCAGCATTTT. Translating gives CASSFGLSNQPQHF.